These 19 T cell receptor beta chains originate from one sample sequenced in a study of blood T cell repertoires in COVID-19. The assay was immunoSEQ multiplex PCR, and TCRdb's table has in-frame clones only and misses some. The sample carries about 180,000 clones, about 88% recorded once. The source material was peripheral blood. The receptors stem from a woman between 50 and 59 years old with COVID-19, enrolled during active disease.

The CDR3 DNA reads as TGTGCCATCCTGAGGAACACTGAAGCTTTCTTT. Translated: CAILRNTEAFF. This sequence joins TRBV6-5 and TRBJ1-1; D remains unclear. V shed 10 bases and J shed 1 base, with 7 bases lying between them. CDR1 MNHEY and CDR2 SVGAGI come from the germline V gene. This CDR3 has 11 residues.

This sequence joins TRBV28 and TRBJ1-5, with a possible D match to TRBD1 (5 bases). Germline CDR1 MDHEN, CDR2 SYDVKM. V was cut by 4 bases and J by 6 bases, with 16 bases left in between. The length of the CDR3 is 15 residues. CDR3 DNA: TGTGCCAGCAGTTCCGACGGGGGGTTTGGTCAGCCCCAGCATTTT. This codes for CASSSDGGFGQPQHF.

This chain connects TRBV6-6 to TRBJ2-2; 12 bases are shared with TRBD2. The CDR3 consists of 17 residues. V was clipped by 5 bases and J by 2 bases; unmatched bases: 6. From germline, CDR1 is MNHNY and CDR2 SVGAGI (reference sequence). The CDR3 reads CASSQRTSGVNTGELFF. Here the CDR3 DNA reads TGTGCCAGCAGTCAGAGGACTAGCGGGGTCAACACCGGGGAGCTGTTTTTT.

The chain carries TRBV12-5 and TRBJ1-1; maybe TRBD1 (5 bases). This CDR3 is built from 13 residues. V was cut by 5 bases and J by 2 bases, with 9 bases left in between. The germline V gene has CDR1 LGHNT and CDR2 FRNRAP. This CDR3 is CASGQTVNTEAFF. CDR3 coding DNA: TGTGCTAGTGGTCAGACAGTTAACACTGAAGCTTTCTTT.

The chain carries TRBV12-5 and TRBJ1-1; no reliable D call. The CDR3 covers 14 residues. Trimming pared 1 base from V and 1 base from J, leaving 7 bases between. The germline gives CDR1 LGHNT, CDR2 FRNRAP. CDR3 DNA sequence: TGTGCTAGTGGTTTGGGGGGAGGGAACACTGAAGCTTTCTTT. This gives the protein CASGLGGGNTEAFF.

This clone was counted once. The chain has TRBV2 and TRBJ2-1; 9 bases agree with TRBD2. CDR3 length equals 13 residues. Germline CDR1 is SNHLY and CDR2 is FYNNEI. The V and J ends lost 7 bases and 8 bases, in that order; junction bases with no gene match: 6. CDR3 in DNA: TGTGCCAGCACCGGGACTAGCTCGTATGAGCAGTTCTTC. Protein sequence: CASTGTSSYEQFF.

This chain connects TRBV4-1 to TRBJ1-4; TRBD1 agrees at 9 bases. The V gene end was trimmed by 2 bases and the J gene end by 4 bases; junction bases not matched to a gene: 5. CDR1 MGHRA and CDR2 YSYEKL come from the germline V gene. The CDR3 has 16 amino acids. The DNA for the CDR3 is TGCGCCAGCAGCCAACCTGGGACAGGGCGTAATGAAAAACTGTTTTTT. Translated: CASSQPGTGRNEKLFF.

This rearrangement joins TRBV19 to TRBJ2-7; TRBD2 is a possible D gene (6 bases). CDR3 length: 16 residues. Trimming cost V 1 base and J 0 bases, with 13 bases left between them. Germline CDR1 is LNHDA and CDR2 is SQIVND (reference sequence). CDR3 sequence (DNA): TGTGCCAGTAGTATAGGGGCTTACGGGGGCTCCTACGAGCAGTACTTC. It specifies CASSIGAYGGSYEQYF.

The V and J genes are TRBV19 and TRBJ2-5; tentatively, D is TRBD2 (6 bases). This CDR3 contains 13 residues. Deletions cut 4 bases from V and 4 bases from J, with 10 bases between. Germline CDR1 reads LNHDA; CDR2 reads SQIVND (reference sequence). DNA of the CDR3: TGTGCCAGTAGTAAGGAGGGGAGAGAGACCCAGTACTTC. Residues: CASSKEGRETQYF.

CDR3 in DNA: TGTGCCAGCACCCGGCGGGGAAATGTTTACGAGCAGTACTTC. Amino acid sequence: CASTRRGNVYEQYF. V and J are TRBV6-5 and TRBJ2-7; weak D call: TRBD2 (6 bases). Germline V lookup: CDR1 MNHEY, CDR2 SVGAGI. The germline V and J ends were trimmed by 7 bases and 4 bases, with 17 bases remaining between them. This CDR3 comprises 14 residues.

V is TRBV5-1 and J is TRBJ2-1; the match to TRBD2 covers 11 bases. Germline CDR1 SGHRS, CDR2 YFSETQ. The CDR3 contains 16 residues. The J segment lost 5 bases and the V segment lost 3 bases, leaving 7 bases of the junction unmatched. CDR3 residues: CASSWKSGLADNEQFF. CDR3 nucleotides: TGCGCCAGCAGCTGGAAATCGGGACTAGCGGACAATGAGCAGTTCTTC.

A single count supports this clone. CDR3 protein: CASSQGQVSTDTQYF. The DNA of the CDR3 is TGTGCCAGCAGCCAAGGACAGGTCAGCACAGATACGCAGTATTTT. V is TRBV3-1 (or the pseudogene TRBV3-2) and J is TRBJ2-3; TRBD1 is a possible D gene (6 bases). The CDR3 totals 15 residues. Germline V CDR1 and CDR2: LGHDT, YNNKEL (reference sequence). Trimming pared 1 base from V and 0 bases from J, leaving 8 bases between.

The CDR3 bases are TGCGCCAGCAGCCAAGATAGCGGGGGGCCCCGCCGTACGCAGTATTTT. It codes for CASSQDSGGPRRTQYF. The V gene is TRBV4-1, the J gene TRBJ2-3, with 10 bases fitting TRBD2. The V gene end was trimmed by 0 bases and the J gene end by 8 bases; junction bases not matched to a gene: 8. This CDR3 contains 16 residues. Germline V gives CDR1 MGHRA, CDR2 YSYEKL.

This clone was observed a single time. This chain links TRBV12-3 or TRBV12-4 with TRBJ1-2, with D unclear. V lost 3 bases and J 5 bases, leaving 10 bases between the germline ends. The CDR3 totals 13 residues. The CDR3 DNA sequence: TGTGCCAGCAGTTTGTTAGCCCCGTATGGCTACACCTTC. It codes for CASSLLAPYGYTF.

This clone was seen a few times. Additional DNA sequences in this sample encode the identical CDR3. V usage is TRBV7-2 and J usage is TRBJ1-3, with TRBD1 as a possible D gene (6 bases). CDR3 length: 15 amino acids. The V end was cut by 0 bases, the J end by 2 bases, with 8 bases between. Germline loops: CDR1 SGHTA, CDR2 FQGNSA. The CDR3 DNA reads TGTGCCAGCAGCTTAGCGACAGGAACTGGAAACACCATATATTTT. This translates into CASSLATGTGNTIYF.

The chain carries TRBV6-2 or TRBV6-3 and TRBJ1-5, with no clear D. The V and J ends lost 2 bases and 2 bases respectively, with 19 bases between them. The CDR3 covers 18 residues. Germline V gene data show CDR1 as MNHEY and CDR2 as SVGEGT. CDR3 region: CASSYPGLVPFGNQPQHF. In DNA, the CDR3 is TGTGCCAGCAGTTACCCCGGTTTGGTGCCTTTCGGCAATCAGCCCCAGCATTTT.

J is TRBJ2-7 and V is TRBV12-3 or TRBV12-4; unclear D gene. With 3 bases removed from V and 3 bases from J, the gap between germline ends came to 6 bases. This CDR3 region has 12 residues. The CDR3 DNA reads TGTGCCAGCAGTTTCTTCGGCTACGAGCAGTACTTC. This translates into CASSFFGYEQYF.

The chain is built from TRBV6-5 and TRBJ2-7; 7 bases align to TRBD1. CDR3 size: 15 residues. J lost 0 bases, V lost 2 bases, and 4 bases had no gene match. CDR1 MNHEY and CDR2 SVGAGI come from the germline V gene. The CDR3 sequence is CASSYVRQGSYEQYF. CDR3 nucleotide sequence: TGTGCCAGCAGTTACGTGCGACAGGGCTCCTACGAGCAGTACTTC.

This chain links TRBV28 with TRBJ1-2; D is undetermined. Germline CDR1 reads MDHEN; CDR2 reads SYDVKM. V lost 5 bases and J lost 3, with 19 bases in between. The CDR3 has 16 amino acids. CDR3 DNA: TGTGCCAGCAGTCCCCCGTCCCCCCGGGAACACTATGGCTACACCTTC. Translated, it gives CASSPPSPREHYGYTF.